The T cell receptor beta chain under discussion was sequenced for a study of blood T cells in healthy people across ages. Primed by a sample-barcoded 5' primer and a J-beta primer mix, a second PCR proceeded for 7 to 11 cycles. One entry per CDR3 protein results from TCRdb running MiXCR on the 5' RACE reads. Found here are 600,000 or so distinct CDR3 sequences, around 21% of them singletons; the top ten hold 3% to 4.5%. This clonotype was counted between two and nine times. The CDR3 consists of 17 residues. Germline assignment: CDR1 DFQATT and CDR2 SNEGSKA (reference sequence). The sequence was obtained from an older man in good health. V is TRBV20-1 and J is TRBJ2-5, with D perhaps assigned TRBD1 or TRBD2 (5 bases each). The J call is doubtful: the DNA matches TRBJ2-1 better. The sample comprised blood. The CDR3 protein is CSARNIGGIRTLDEQFF. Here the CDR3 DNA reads TGCAGTGCTAGGAACATTGGGGGAATTCGAACATTGGATGAGCAGTTCTTC.